This T cell receptor (beta chain) is drawn from a study of T cells in Graves' hyperthyroidism and ophthalmopathy (dated by TCRdb to about 2019). With respect to the entire study: Peripheral blood samples were taken at the time of initial diagnosis, prior to any treatment. According to the paper, TCR Vbeta CDR3 sequencing was carried out on 120 to 150 peripheral blood samples, which came from 40 to 45 ophthalmopathy, roughly 75 hyperthyroidism and approximately 17 progressor patients. The approximately 100 discovery patients were randomly divided into training and test sets at a 7:3 ratio. Prospective prediction of ophthalmopathy was tested in an independent validation cohort consisting of roughly 19 hyperthyroidism patients and more than 15 patients who later progressed to ophthalmopathy. In about 6 Graves' hyperthyroidism patients, the study also compared T-cell repertoires from thyroid tissue with T-cell repertoires from blood. To identify distinguishing TCR V-J signatures, a discovery cohort of around 100 patients was used, comprising 40 to 45 with Graves' ophthalmopathy and some 57 with stable Graves' hyperthyroidism. Following sampling, methimazole starting at 30 mg daily was given to hyperthyroidism patients, and high-dose intravenous methylprednisolone was given to ophthalmopathy patients. What the authors observed across the whole study: Blood samples also contained most of the expanded thyroid clonotypes (frequency above 0.001), which suggests that blood repertoires may reflect thyroid immune responses. In validation, progression to ophthalmopathy was predicted by the model with 70% to 71% sensitivity and about 72% specificity, a median of approximately 6.5 months before onset. Ophthalmopathy was separated from stable hyperthyroidism by a 13 V-J signature model, with about 88% sensitivity and approximately 84% specificity obtained in cross-validation and 80%/75% obtained in testing. No statistical method was used to set the sample size in advance, and investigators knew the group allocation.

Taken from cysteine to phenylalanine, the CDR3 has 14 residues. The retained sequence is limited to the CDR3, 42 bases, with the frame set at the first base. Relative to germline, V is missing 5 bases and J is missing 2 bases, with 4 bases of the junction outside any gene match. CDR1 and CDR2 are read off the germline V gene (reference sequence) as LNHDA and SQIVND. Ophthalmopathy patients had moderately to severely active disease, with a Clinical Activity Score of 3 or more, a NOSPECS grade of 4 or more, and a disease duration of less than 3 months. Exclusion was applied to patients with uncontrolled infections, other autoimmune diseases, pregnancy or lactation. Diagnoses were established on the basis of clinical symptoms, serum thyroxine and TRAb, thyroid ultrasound, and orbital computed tomography. Ficoll-Paque density gradient centrifugation was used to isolate PBMCs from about 9 ml of fresh peripheral blood. Total RNA was extracted using Trizol reagent, and RNA quality was assessed on an Agilent 2100 Bioanalyzer.

This clonotype was seen more than once but under ten times. This clone's antigen is unknown. There are no base qualities to consult, and no much larger clone falls within one base. The TCR beta CDR3 regions were amplified from the RNA transcripts. For the first round of RT-PCR on the TCR CDR3, the HTBI primer set was used together with the Qiagen OneStep RT-PCR kit. Libraries were constructed in a second round of multiplex PCR, after which size selection and purification were performed. The libraries were sequenced on an Illumina HiSeq2000 using paired-end 100 bp reads. The source study handled its data this way. SOAPnuke was used to process the raw data, with reads discarded if the reads contained adapters or uncalled bases, had a mean Phred below 15, or lacked an exact constant-primer or identifier match. COPE v1.2.5 was used to merge the high-quality paired reads, and each unique nucleotide sequence was defined as a clonotype. MiTCR v1.1 was used to align the clonotypes against IMGT TRBV, TRBD and TRBJ reference segments. Only V-J combinations with frequency above 0.0001, covering approximately 99% of repertoires, were analysed. A TCS score was defined as the ratio between F50 (clonal expansion) and ExV (chaos), using BLOSUM62-based TCRdist between CDR3 peptides within each V-J. Welch's t-statistics and random forest reduced roughly 500 V-J features to 10 to 15, which were used in a naive Bayes classifier (R e1071). Using fastp trimming at Q25 and MiXCR clonotype assembly, TCRdb reanalyzed the public sequencing data and kept in-frame beta chains. Records with the same CDR3 protein are collapsed into one entry carrying the most frequent genes and DNA. The V and J calls, along with clone size, are taken from TCRdb and not from the paper's own processing. The sample data list around 490,000 distinct CDR3 sequences, and just under 20% of these were observed just once. Roughly 50% of the sample belongs to the ten largest clones.

The chain links TRBV19 with TRBJ2-3, with 7 middle bases fitting TRBD2. The TCR comes from a man aged 35 to 55 with Graves' ophthalmopathy. The specimen sequenced was blood. The CDR3 protein sequence reads: CASSAAGSTDTQYF. The DNA is as follows: TGTGCCAGTAGTGCAGCGGGATCCACAGATACGCAGTATTTT.